The 28 T cell receptor beta chains below come from one sample, sequenced in a study of blood T cell repertoires in COVID-19. Sequenced by immunoSEQ multiplex PCR; TCRdb stores in-frame clones only, minus some. The repertoire has around 170,000 clones, approximately 88% of them found once; the top ten carry 4% to 5%. Sequencing was done on a sample of peripheral blood. Receptors originate from a woman younger than 45 with acute or convalescent COVID-19.

This sequence joins TRBV7-9 and TRBJ2-3; D unclear. The CDR3 sequence is 12 residues long. Trimming stripped 5 bases from V and 2 bases from J, with 5 bases between. Germline CDR1 reads SEHNR; CDR2 reads FQNEAQ (reference sequence). The CDR3 is CASSRATDTQYF. The CDR3 DNA sequence: TGTGCCAGCAGCCGAGCCACAGATACGCAGTATTTT.

The chain links TRBV4-2 to TRBJ2-2, with D possibly being TRBD2 (5 bases). Germline values: CDR1 LGHNA, CDR2 YNFKEQ. The length of the CDR3 is 17 residues. V was cut by 0 bases and J by 4 bases, with 15 bases left in between. The CDR3 coding sequence is TGTGCCAGCAGCCAAGACGGCATCGGACTGAGCACCGGGGAGCTGTTTTTT. It yields the protein CASSQDGIGLSTGELFF.

The CDR3 reads CASSYLGGDIQYF. In DNA, the CDR3 is TGTGCCAGCAGCTATCTAGGGGGGGACATTCAGTACTTC. This chain links TRBV5-6 with TRBJ2-4; the D gene is possibly TRBD2 (7 bases). This CDR3 comprises 13 residues. In germline, CDR1 is SGHDT, CDR2 YYEEEE. Between the trimmed V and J ends, which lost 3 bases and 8 bases, there was a span of 12 bases.

The chain employs TRBV4-1 and TRBJ2-2, with TRBD1 matching 8 bases. The CDR3 is made up of 15 amino acids. Per the germline V gene, CDR1 is MGHRA and CDR2 is YSYEKL. V gave up 4 bases and J gave up 1 base; unmatched junction bases: 2. CDR3 protein: CASSLTGGNTGELFF. As DNA, the CDR3 is TGCGCCAGCAGCCTCACAGGGGGGAACACCGGGGAGCTGTTTTTT.

V gene TRBV15 combines with J gene TRBJ2-2; 8 bases are a match to TRBD1. The trim removed 6 bases at V and 6 bases at J, leaving 6 bases unmatched. Germline CDR1 and CDR2: LNHNV and YYDKDF (reference sequence). The CDR3 sequence is 14 residues long. The CDR3 DNA reads TGTGCCACCAGAGACAGGGGACGGGCCGGGGAGCTGTTTTTT. Its translation is CATRDRGRAGELFF. The variable domain in full, completed from reference TRBV15 and TRBJ2-2, reads DAMVIQNPRYQVTQFGKPVTLSCSQTLNHNVMYWYQQKSSQAPKLLFHYYDKDFNNEADTPDNFQSRRPNTSFCFLDIRSPGLGDTAMYLCATRDRGRAGELFFGEGSRLTVL.

The rearrangement uses TRBV7-8 and TRBJ2-5; D is perhaps TRBD1 (6 bases). The CDR3 is 15 residues long. V was clipped by 5 bases and J by 2 bases, with 15 bases between them. The germline V gene encodes CDR1 SGHVS and CDR2 FQNEAQ. The CDR3, as DNA: TGTGCCAGCAGCCCCCATTTAGGGGGACAAGAGACCCAGTACTTC. This sequence encodes CASSPHLGGQETQYF.

The genes are TRBV18 and TRBJ1-2; D not certain. Germline CDR1 is KGHSH and CDR2 is LQKENI. The CDR3 length is 12 residues. Trimming shortened V by 7 bases and J by 8 bases, and 14 bases separated the two germline ends. The CDR3 sequence: CASYTAGRGYTF. The CDR3, as DNA: TGTGCCAGCTATACAGCCGGGAGGGGCTACACCTTC.

Comment on this clone: One end of the junction varies from germline; a read error may be responsible. V usage is TRBV9 and J usage is TRBJ2-1; 8 bases line up with TRBD1. The CDR3 has 12 amino acids. CDR1 is SGDLS, CDR2 YYNGEE, per germline. CDR3 nucleotide sequence: TGTGCCAGCAGCGTAAACAGGGGGGAGCTGTTCTTC. It yields the protein CASSVNRGELFF.

The rearrangement links TRBV18 to TRBJ1-4; D perhaps matches TRBD1 (5 bases). Germline values: CDR1 KGHSH, CDR2 LQKENI. The CDR3 runs to 14 residues. Trimming took 5 bases from V and 12 from J, leaving 19 bases between them. The CDR3 DNA reads as TGTGCCAGCTCAGGCGGGACGGGGATTAGTCAACTGTTTTTT. This sequence encodes CASSGGTGISQLFF.

The table lists this clone with a count of one. The chain uses TRBV28 and TRBJ1-2; D remains unclear. Germline assignment: CDR1 MDHEN and CDR2 SYDVKM. Trimming removed 8 bases at V and 4 bases at J, with 14 bases between. The CDR3 has 13 residues. In DNA form, the CDR3 reads TGTGCCAGCCACTCAGGCTCCTTCTATGGCTACACCTTC. Its protein product is CASHSGSFYGYTF.

V usage is TRBV3-1 (or the pseudogene TRBV3-2) and J usage is TRBJ1-4; TRBD1 is a possible D gene (5 bases). The CDR3 has 11 amino acids. CDR1 and CDR2 from the germline V gene are LGHDT and YNNKEL (reference sequence). The ends were cut back, 4 bases at V and 12 bases at J, with 9 bases in the middle. The CDR3, as DNA: TGTGCCAGCAGCCGCGGGGGGGAACTGTTTTTT. Protein product: CASSRGGELFF.

The gene calls are TRBV28 and TRBJ1-1; perhaps TRBD1 as D (5 bases). Germline loops: CDR1 MDHEN, CDR2 SYDVKM. Deletions cut 6 bases from V and 3 bases from J, with 17 bases between. This CDR3 spans 15 amino acids. The CDR3 bases are TGTGCCAGCAGACTCCCCGGGGGACCCCACACTGAAGCTTTCTTT. Translated: CASRLPGGPHTEAFF.

The J gene is TRBJ2-7, the V gene TRBV9, with D perhaps TRBD2 (5 bases). CDR1 and CDR2 from the germline V gene are SGDLS and YYNGEE. V was cut by 1 base and J by 6 bases, with 11 bases left in between. The length of the CDR3 is 13 residues. The CDR3 reads CASSVNQRAEQYF. In DNA form, the CDR3 reads TGTGCCAGCAGCGTAAACCAGAGGGCCGAGCAGTACTTC.

This rearrangement joins TRBV29-1 to TRBJ2-1; TRBD2 agrees at 15 bases. CDR1 is SQVTM and CDR2 is ANQGSEA in the germline V gene. Trimming at V came to 5 bases and at J to 4 bases, leaving 6 bases not matched to a gene. The CDR3 consists of 16 residues. The CDR3 spells CSVWTSGRDSYNEQFF. In DNA, the CDR3 is TGCAGCGTTTGGACTAGCGGGAGGGACTCATACAATGAGCAGTTCTTC.

CDR3 in DNA: TGTGCCAGTAGGAGGCCCGGACCCGGGGAGCTGTTTTTT. Amino acid sequence: CASRRPGPGELFF. J is TRBJ2-2 and V is TRBV2, with D possibly matching TRBD2 (5 bases). Trimming removed 9 bases from V and 6 bases from J, with 14 bases in between. CDR1 SNHLY and CDR2 FYNNEI come from the germline V gene. The CDR3 totals 13 residues. Drawing the rest from reference TRBV2 and TRBJ2-2, the complete variable domain is EPEVTQTPSHQVTQMGQEVILRCVPISNHLYFYWYRQILGQKVEFLVSFYNNEISEKSEIFDDQFSVERPDGSNFTLKIRSTKLEDSAMYFCASRRPGPGELFFGEGSRLTVL.

This chain links TRBV10-3 with TRBJ2-5; TRBD1 matches 11 bases. The CDR3 loop spans 13 amino acids. Germline loops: CDR1 ENHRY, CDR2 SYGVKD. V lost 8 bases to trimming and J lost 5 bases; unmatched junction nucleotides: 4. CDR3 loop: CAIRTGGAETQYF. The DNA for the CDR3 is TGTGCCATCCGGACAGGGGGCGCGGAGACCCAGTACTTC.

This clone has a single count. Relative to the germline gene, one junction end is altered; a read error may explain this. In DNA, the CDR3 is TGTGCTAGCAGTTTGAAAGGCGGGAACGAGGTCCCGTACAATGAGCAGTTCTTC. Its protein product is CASSLKGGNEVPYNEQFF. The V call is TRBV7-7, the J call TRBJ2-1; tentatively, D is TRBD2 (6 bases). Germline assignment: CDR1 SSHAT and CDR2 FNYEAQ (reference sequence). This CDR3 contains 18 residues. Full variable domain (rest looked up from reference TRBV7-7 and TRBJ2-1): GAGVSQSPRYKVTKRGQDVTLRCDPISSHATLYWYQQALGQGPEFLTYFNYEAQPDKSGLPSDRFSAERPEGSISTLTIQRTEQRDSAMYRCASSLKGGNEVPYNEQFFGPGTRLTVL.

The V and J genes are TRBV27 and TRBJ2-5, with TRBD1 as a possible D gene (6 bases). V was clipped by 7 bases and J by 9 bases, with 24 bases between them. Germline CDR1 MNHEY, CDR2 SMNVEV (reference sequence). The CDR3 extends over 15 amino acids. The CDR3, as DNA: TGTGCCAGCACCGACCGGGACACGGTTCGCAAAGCCCAGTACTTC. It codes for CASTDRDTVRKAQYF.

The chain employs TRBV10-2 and TRBJ2-2; D possibly corresponds to TRBD1 (5 bases). The CDR3 length is 16 residues. Germline values: CDR1 WSHSY, CDR2 SAAADI. Between the trimmed V and J ends, which lost 3 bases and 4 bases, there was a span of 15 bases. DNA of the CDR3: TGCGCCAGCAGTGATGGGGCTAGAGGCGGCACCGGGGAGCTGTTTTTT. It encodes CASSDGARGGTGELFF.

The rearrangement joins TRBV21-1 to TRBJ2-1; the table's D call, TRBD2, was not checked against the DNA. TRBV21-1 is assigned pseudogene status. The CDR3 has 16 amino acids. The CDR3 DNA sequence: TGTGCCAGCAGCAAAGGACTAGCGGGAAGCTACAATGAGCAGTTCTTC. Translated, it gives CASSKGLAGSYNEQFF.

CDR3 in DNA: TGCGCCAGCAGTCGATCCGGGACTAGCGGGAGTAATGAGCAGTTCTTC. Its protein product is CASSRSGTSGSNEQFF. The J gene is TRBJ2-1, the V gene TRBV5-1, with TRBD2 matching 14 bases. V lost 5 bases, J lost 7 bases, and 8 bases stayed unmatched. The CDR3 runs to 16 residues. Germline V gives CDR1 SGHRS, CDR2 YFSETQ. The full variable domain, completed using reference TRBV5-1 and TRBJ2-1, is KAGVTQTPRYLIKTRGQQVTLSCSPISGHRSVSWYQQTPGQGLQFLFEYFSETQRNKGNFPGRFSGRQFSNSRSEMNVSTLELGDSALYLCASSRSGTSGSNEQFFGPGTRLTVL.

This clone was recorded only once. This rearrangement joins TRBV28 to TRBJ2-7, with a tentative D call TRBD2 (6 bases). The germline gives CDR1 MDHEN, CDR2 SYDVKM. Trimming took 10 bases from V and 1 from J, leaving 17 bases between them. CDR3 size: 14 residues. The CDR3 bases are TGTGCCATTACCCCGGCGGGAAAGTCCTACGAGCAGTACTTC. It codes for CAITPAGKSYEQYF.

This clone occurred once. The V call is TRBV11-2, the J call TRBJ2-1; D remains ambiguous. The CDR3 spans 15 residues. Per the germline V gene, CDR1 is SGHAT and CDR2 is FQNNGV. V gave up 5 bases and J gave up 0 bases, with 11 bases separating them. In nucleotides, the CDR3 is TGTGCCAGCAGCCCCTCAACGAGCTCCTACAATGAGCAGTTCTTC. It is translated as CASSPSTSSYNEQFF.

This clone was observed a handful of times. The gene calls are TRBV2 and TRBJ1-4; no reliable D call. Germline V gene lookup returns CDR1 SNHLY and CDR2 FYNNEI. Trimming removed 1 base from V and 10 bases from J, with 13 bases in between. The CDR3 is 14 residues long. The CDR3 DNA reads TGTGCCAGCAGTGAAGGCCCAAGTAACAGAAAACTGTTTTTT. This sequence encodes CASSEGPSNRKLFF. The complete variable domain, with remaining parts taken from reference TRBV2 and TRBJ1-4, reads EPEVTQTPSHQVTQMGQEVILRCVPISNHLYFYWYRQILGQKVEFLVSFYNNEISEKSEIFDDQFSVERPDGSNFTLKIRSTKLEDSAMYFCASSEGPSNRKLFFGSGTQLSVL.

The chain links TRBV28 to TRBJ1-5; D is perhaps TRBD1 (5 bases). Trimming pared 2 bases from V and 5 bases from J, leaving 13 bases between. This CDR3 has 15 residues. CDR1 and CDR2 from the germline V gene are MDHEN and SYDVKM. Written as DNA, the CDR3 is TGTGCCAGCAGTTTAGGTGGACACCTTTATCAGCCCCAGCATTTT. Protein: CASSLGGHLYQPQHF.

The chain employs TRBV25-1 and TRBJ1-3; D might be TRBD1 (6 bases). The CDR3 consists of 16 residues. Germline V gene sequence: CDR1 MGHDK, CDR2 SYGVNS. The V gene lost 5 bases and the J gene lost 0 bases, with 14 bases spanning the gap. CDR3 DNA sequence: TGTGCCAGCAGTCCCAACAGGGATAGCTCTGGAAACACCATATATTTT. It is translated as CASSPNRDSSGNTIYF.

This clone was recorded many times. The CDR3 nucleotides are TGTGCCAGCAGCTTAAGAGAGACTGGAAACACCATATATTTT. Translating gives CASSLRETGNTIYF. The J gene is TRBJ1-3, the V gene TRBV7-9, with D unclear. V was pared by 2 bases and J by 2 bases, with 7 bases between. The CDR3 is 14 amino acids. Germline loops: CDR1 SEHNR, CDR2 FQNEAQ (reference sequence).

The chain uses TRBV28 and TRBJ1-2; D perhaps matches TRBD1 (6 bases). V lost 8 bases and J lost 3, with 16 bases in between. There are 14 residues in the CDR3. Germline lookup yields CDR1 MDHEN and CDR2 SYDVKM. The CDR3 bases are TGTGCCAGCCATTCGCCGGGACACCACTATGGCTACACCTTC. Its protein is CASHSPGHHYGYTF.